These 29 T cell receptor beta chains were all obtained from the same sample, sequenced in a study of blood T cell repertoires in COVID-19. Using immunoSEQ multiplex PCR, the repertoire was profiled, and TCRdb retains in-frame clones only, with some absent. The table shows about 150,000 clones, with 84% occurring only once. Sequencing was carried out using peripheral blood. All receptors derive from a man aged 25 to 45 with COVID-19, enrolled during active disease.

The genes are TRBV25-1 and TRBJ1-5, with 8 bases fitting TRBD1. In germline, CDR1 is MGHDK, CDR2 SYGVNS. The CDR3 loop spans 14 amino acids. The V segment lost 8 bases and the J segment 4 bases; nucleotides outside the gene matches: 7. The CDR3 DNA reads as TGTGCCAGCGGTCGGACAGGGAATAATCAGCCCCAGCATTTT. It yields the protein CASGRTGNNQPQHF.

This sequence joins TRBV3-1 (or the pseudogene TRBV3-2) and TRBJ2-7; no definite D call. The CDR3 sequence is 13 residues long. The germline CDR1 and CDR2 sequences are LGHDT and YNNKEL (reference sequence). Deletions cut 0 bases from V and 0 bases from J, with 3 bases between. CDR3 coding DNA: TGTGCCAGCAGCCAAGATTACTCCTACGAGCAGTACTTC. Translation: CASSQDYSYEQYF.

The J gene is TRBJ2-7, the V gene TRBV28; D is ambiguous. CDR3 length equals 15 residues. Trimming took 2 bases from V and 2 from J, leaving 13 bases between them. Germline CDR1 and CDR2: MDHEN and SYDVKM. The CDR3 sequence: CASSLESVRTYEQYF. CDR3 nucleotide sequence: TGTGCCAGCAGTTTAGAGTCCGTGCGGACCTACGAGCAGTACTTC.

This clone was seen a single time. The gene calls are TRBV3-1 (or the pseudogene TRBV3-2) and TRBJ2-2; D is perhaps TRBD1 (5 bases). Germline CDR1 and CDR2: LGHDT and YNNKEL (reference sequence). The CDR3 has 13 amino acids. Deletions cut 4 bases from V and 6 bases from J, with 9 bases between. The CDR3: CASSLRGAGELFF. DNA for the CDR3: TGTGCCAGCAGCCTTAGGGGTGCCGGGGAGCTGTTTTTT.

J is TRBJ2-1 and V is TRBV5-4, with 9 bases identical to TRBD2. With V trimmed by 4 bases and J by 13 bases, 12 bases remained unmatched. The germline V gene has CDR1 SGHNT and CDR2 YYREEE (reference sequence). The CDR3 extends over 14 amino acids. The CDR3 nucleotides are TGTGCCAGCAGCCCCGGGGGCGGGAGGGGGCCCCAGTTCTTC. Protein: CASSPGGGRGPQFF.

V usage is TRBV28 and J usage is TRBJ2-5, with 10 bases lining up with TRBD2. J lost 7 bases, V lost 7 bases, and 15 bases had no gene match. Germline loops: CDR1 MDHEN, CDR2 SYDVKM. The CDR3 sequence is 16 residues long. Written as DNA, the CDR3 is TGTGCCAGCACCAAAACGGGGAGCGGGACTAGCGCGACCCAGTACTTC. It codes for CASTKTGSGTSATQYF. The complete variable domain, with remaining parts taken from reference TRBV28 and TRBJ2-5, reads DVKVTQSSRYLVKRTGEKVFLECVQDMDHENMFWYRQDPGLGLRLIYFSYDVKMKEKGDIPEGYSVSREKKERFSLILESASTNQTSMYLCASTKTGSGTSATQYFGPGTRLLVL.

The chain uses TRBV14 and TRBJ2-1; possible D gene TRBD1, 6 bases. CDR1 and CDR2 from the germline V gene are SGHDN and FVKESK. This CDR3 is 15 amino acids long. Trimming removed 2 bases at V and 1 base at J, with 9 bases between. The CDR3 sequence is CASSQRTVSYNEQFF. CDR3 sequence (DNA): TGTGCCAGCAGCCAAAGGACAGTTTCCTACAATGAGCAGTTCTTC.

CDR3 sequence: CASSETGEGHSVTQYF. The CDR3 DNA is TGTGCCAGCAGTGAGACGGGGGAGGGCCACAGTGTTACGCAGTATTTT. The chain uses TRBV6-4 and TRBJ2-3; 7 bases fit TRBD2. Trimming took 3 bases from V and 8 from J; bases not matched to a gene: 14. Germline-derived CDR1 and CDR2 are MRHNA and SNTAGT. This CDR3 spans 16 amino acids.

This sequence joins TRBV6-1 and TRBJ1-1; no firm D call. The CDR3 covers 17 residues. Deletions cut 5 bases from V and 1 base from J, with 20 bases between. CDR1 and CDR2 from the germline V gene are MNHNS and SASEGT. For the CDR3, the DNA is TGTGCCAGCAGTAAAGGGTGGACTTCGGAACCGAACACTGAAGCTTTCTTT. Translated, it gives CASSKGWTSEPNTEAFF.

The V and J genes are TRBV3-1 (or the pseudogene TRBV3-2) and TRBJ1-2; TRBD1 is a possible D gene (5 bases). Germline V gives CDR1 LGHDT, CDR2 YNNKEL (reference sequence). The CDR3 contains 14 residues. The ends were cut back, 0 bases at V and 8 bases at J, with 13 bases in the middle. The CDR3 sequence: CASSQEGGVVGYTF. The CDR3 DNA follows: TGTGCCAGCAGCCAAGAAGGAGGGGTAGTGGGCTACACCTTC.

The chain has TRBV28 and TRBJ1-2; 9 bases are shared with TRBD1. V shed 2 bases, J shed 6 bases, and the junction held 4 bases outside the gene matches. This CDR3 contains 14 residues. The germline CDR1 and CDR2 sequences are MDHEN and SYDVKM. Here the CDR3 DNA reads TGTGCCAGCAGTTTACCGGGGACAGGGAATGGCTACACCTTC. Protein product: CASSLPGTGNGYTF.

This clone has a single count. The chain employs TRBV6-1 and TRBJ1-1; D may be TRBD1 (6 bases). Germline V gives CDR1 MNHNS, CDR2 SASEGT. This CDR3 contains 14 residues. Trimming took off 2 bases at V and 2 bases at J, with 9 bases between the two ends. CDR3 bases: TGTGCCAGCAGTGAACAGGGGATAAACACTGAAGCTTTCTTT. It specifies CASSEQGINTEAFF.

This clone showed up many times. V gene TRBV30 combines with J gene TRBJ2-1, with D maybe TRBD2 (6 bases). Germline values: CDR1 GTSNPN, CDR2 SVGIG (reference sequence). V was trimmed by 5 bases and J by 5 bases, leaving 19 bases between them. The CDR3 is 15 residues long. CDR3 in amino acids: CAWAMGGALNNEQFF. The CDR3 DNA reads TGTGCCTGGGCTATGGGCGGGGCGTTAAACAATGAGCAGTTCTTC.

V gene TRBV27 combines with J gene TRBJ1-5, with TRBD1 as a possible D gene (5 bases). V lost 2 bases, J lost 2 bases, and 7 bases lay in between. This CDR3 comprises 14 residues. CDR1 and CDR2 (germline): MNHEY, SMNVEV (reference sequence). CDR3 loop: CASSLKGRNQPQHF. CDR3 sequence (DNA): TGTGCCAGCAGTTTAAAGGGGCGCAATCAGCCCCAGCATTTT.

This clone was seen only a few times. DNA of the CDR3: TGTGCCAGCAGTTTATTGGGCCTCGAGAATTCACCCCTCCACTTT. Translated, it gives CASSLLGLENSPLHF. V usage is TRBV28 and J usage is TRBJ1-6; D unclear. The CDR3 is 15 amino acids. Germline loops: CDR1 MDHEN, CDR2 SYDVKM. V lost 1 base, J lost 7 bases, and 11 bases lay in between.

The gene calls are TRBV18 and TRBJ2-7; D remains ambiguous. V was trimmed by 0 bases and J by 2 bases, leaving 11 bases between them. Germline V gene data show CDR1 as KGHSH and CDR2 as LQKENI. This CDR3 region has 15 residues. CDR3 protein: CASSPPSGNPYEQYF. The DNA of the CDR3 is TGTGCCAGCTCACCACCGTCAGGAAACCCCTACGAGCAGTACTTC. Variable domain in full (rest from reference TRBV18 and TRBJ2-7): NAGVMQNPRHLVRRRGQEARLRCSPMKGHSHVYWYRQLPEEGLKFMVYLQKENIIDESGMPKERFSAEFPKEGPSILRIQQVVRGDSAAYFCASSPPSGNPYEQYFGPGTRLTVT.

The chain has TRBV6-5 and TRBJ2-3, with D uncertain. Trimming shortened V by 2 bases and J by 2 bases, and 5 bases separated the two germline ends. CDR3 length: 13 amino acids. Germline V gives CDR1 MNHEY, CDR2 SVGAGI. Here the CDR3 reads CASSYLLTDTQYF. The CDR3 region has the DNA TGTGCCAGCAGTTACCTCCTCACAGATACGCAGTATTTT.

The chain joins TRBV5-8 to TRBJ2-1; maybe TRBD1 (5 bases). The length of the CDR3 is 14 residues. The germline V gene encodes CDR1 SGHTS and CDR2 YDEGEE. Trimming took off 4 bases at V and 4 bases at J, with 12 bases between the two ends. DNA of the CDR3: TGTGCCAGCAGCCTGGAAGGGGTATACAATGAGCAGTTCTTC. It encodes CASSLEGVYNEQFF. Full variable domain (missing parts from reference TRBV5-8 and TRBJ2-1): EAGVTQSPTHLIKTRGQQATLRCSPISGHTSVYWYQQALGLGLQFLLWYDEGEERNRGNFPPRFSGRQFPNYSSELNVNALELEDSALYLCASSLEGVYNEQFFGPGTRLTVL.

The rearrangement uses TRBV6-5 and TRBJ2-1; tentatively, D is TRBD1 (5 bases). The CDR3 contains 15 residues. V lost 10 bases and J lost 8, with 24 bases in between. Germline V gene sequence: CDR1 MNHEY, CDR2 SVGAGI. In DNA, the CDR3 is TGTGCCACCTACCCCCCCCAAGGGGTAGGGTATGAGCAGTTCTTC. This translates into CATYPPQGVGYEQFF.

The chain links TRBV7-9 to TRBJ2-3, with 9 nucleotides matching TRBD2. The CDR3 has 19 amino acids. The ends lost 5 bases at V and 0 bases at J; junction bases unmatched: 15. Germline CDR1 reads SEHNR; CDR2 reads FQNEAQ (reference sequence). DNA of the CDR3: TGTGCCAGCAGCCCCCCTTCCCCTCTAGCGGGGTTGAGCACAGATACGCAGTATTTT. This gives the protein CASSPPSPLAGLSTDTQYF.

This clone was seen once. The CDR3 loop reads CASSFGERNTQYF. The CDR3 DNA follows: TGTGCCAGCAGTTTTGGGGAGCGGAATACGCAGTATTTT. The V and J genes are TRBV12-3 or TRBV12-4 and TRBJ2-3; D is perhaps TRBD2 (5 bases). CDR3 length equals 13 residues. Trimming removed 3 bases at V and 7 bases at J, with 11 bases between.

This clone was observed once. V and J are TRBV7-2 and TRBJ2-1, with D perhaps TRBD1 (6 bases). CDR3 size: 13 residues. Trimming removed 11 bases at V and 2 bases at J, with 13 bases between. The germline CDR1 and CDR2 sequences are SGHTA and FQGNSA. CDR3 in amino acids: CAGQGGPYNEQFF. The CDR3 bases are TGTGCCGGACAAGGGGGACCCTACAATGAGCAGTTCTTC. The full variable domain, completed using reference TRBV7-2 and TRBJ2-1, is GAGVSQSPSNKVTEKGKDVELRCDPISGHTALYWYRQSLGQGLEFLIYFQGNSAPDKSGLPSDRFSAERTGGSVSTLTIQRTQQEDSAVYLCAGQGGPYNEQFFGPGTRLTVL.

The CDR3 nucleotides read TGTGCCAGCAGCCCCCTAGTGGTGTCTGGGGAGCTGTTTTTT. Its translation: CASSPLVVSGELFF. The chain links TRBV9 to TRBJ2-2; D is undetermined. CDR3 size: 14 residues. V lost 4 bases and J lost 8, with 15 bases in between. Germline CDR1 reads SGDLS; CDR2 reads YYNGEE.

This clone has a handful of counts. The rearrangement links TRBV2 to TRBJ2-7, with 11 nucleotides matching TRBD2. V lost 5 bases to trimming and J lost 5 bases; unmatched junction nucleotides: 2. CDR1 is SNHLY and CDR2 is FYNNEI in the germline V gene. The CDR3 has 13 amino acids. The CDR3 DNA reads TGTGCCAGCAGTACTAGCGGGAGAAACGAGCAGTACTTC. Protein: CASSTSGRNEQYF.

This sequence joins TRBV7-9 and TRBJ1-1; weak D call: TRBD1 (5 bases). The V and J ends lost 6 bases and 3 bases respectively, with 14 bases between them. Germline CDR1 SEHNR, CDR2 FQNEAQ (reference sequence). The CDR3 spans 14 residues. The CDR3 region is CASSQADTYTEAFF. CDR3 sequence (DNA): TGTGCCAGCAGTCAGGCGGACACGTACACTGAAGCTTTCTTT.

This clone was found a few times. The chain employs TRBV6-5 and TRBJ2-3, with a tentative D call TRBD2 (6 bases). In germline, CDR1 is MNHEY, CDR2 SVGAGI. The CDR3 contains 14 residues. V lost 9 bases, J lost 1 base, and 14 bases lay in between. The CDR3: CASQRVLRTDTQYF. The CDR3 coding sequence is TGTGCCAGTCAGCGGGTCTTACGCACAGATACGCAGTATTTT.

CDR3 sequence: CASSQGTRAETQYF. The CDR3, as DNA: TGTGCCAGCAGCCAAGGGACAAGAGCAGAGACCCAGTACTTC. The J gene is TRBJ2-5, the V gene TRBV4-2; D possibly corresponds to TRBD1 (5 bases). CDR1 LGHNA and CDR2 YNFKEQ come from the germline V gene. This CDR3 spans 14 amino acids. V lost 1 base and J 4 bases, leaving 10 bases between the germline ends.

The chain carries TRBV7-2 and TRBJ2-1, with 9 bases matching TRBD2. Germline CDR1 is SGHTA and CDR2 is FQGNSA. V was pared by 4 bases and J by 7 bases, with 11 bases of the junction left unmatched. The CDR3 has 16 residues. For the CDR3, the DNA is TGTGCCAGCAGCTCCCGGGGTAGCGGGAGAAAGAATGAGCAGTTCTTC. Encoded protein: CASSSRGSGRKNEQFF.

The chain is built from TRBV28 and TRBJ2-7, with D maybe TRBD2 (6 bases). This CDR3 has 15 amino acids. The germline V gene has CDR1 MDHEN and CDR2 SYDVKM. The V end was cut by 7 bases, the J end by 0 bases, with 16 bases between. CDR3 nucleotides: TGTGCCAGCACATCCCGCGGGGTTAGCTCCTACGAGCAGTACTTC. As protein: CASTSRGVSSYEQYF.